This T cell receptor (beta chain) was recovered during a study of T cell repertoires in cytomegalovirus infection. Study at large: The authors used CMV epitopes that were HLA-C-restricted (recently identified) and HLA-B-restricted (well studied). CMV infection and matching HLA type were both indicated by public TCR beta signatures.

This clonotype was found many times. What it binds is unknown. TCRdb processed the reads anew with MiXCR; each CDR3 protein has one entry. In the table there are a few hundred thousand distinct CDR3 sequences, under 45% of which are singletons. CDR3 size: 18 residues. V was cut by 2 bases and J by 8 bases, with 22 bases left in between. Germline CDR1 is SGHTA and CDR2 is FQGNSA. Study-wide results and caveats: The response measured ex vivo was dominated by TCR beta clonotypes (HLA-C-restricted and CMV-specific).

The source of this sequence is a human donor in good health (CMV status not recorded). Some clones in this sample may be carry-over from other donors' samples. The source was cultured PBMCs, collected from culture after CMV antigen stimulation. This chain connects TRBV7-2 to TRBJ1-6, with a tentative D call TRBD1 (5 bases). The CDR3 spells CASSLWGPTRAVHSPLHF. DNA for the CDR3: TGTGCCAGCAGCTTATGGGGCCCCACCCGCGCGGTGCATTCACCCCTCCACTTT.